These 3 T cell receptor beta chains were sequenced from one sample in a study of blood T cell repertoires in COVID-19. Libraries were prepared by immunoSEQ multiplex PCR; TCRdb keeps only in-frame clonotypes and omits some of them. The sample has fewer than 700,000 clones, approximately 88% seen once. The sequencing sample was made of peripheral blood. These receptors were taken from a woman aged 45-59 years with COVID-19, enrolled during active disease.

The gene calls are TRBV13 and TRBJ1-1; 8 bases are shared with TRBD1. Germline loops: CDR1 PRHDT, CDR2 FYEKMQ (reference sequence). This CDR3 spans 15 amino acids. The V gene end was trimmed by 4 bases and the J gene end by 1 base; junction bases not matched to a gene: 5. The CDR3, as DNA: TGTGCCAGCAGCTCGTCCAGGGGGCCGAACACTGAAGCTTTCTTT. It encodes CASSSSRGPNTEAFF.

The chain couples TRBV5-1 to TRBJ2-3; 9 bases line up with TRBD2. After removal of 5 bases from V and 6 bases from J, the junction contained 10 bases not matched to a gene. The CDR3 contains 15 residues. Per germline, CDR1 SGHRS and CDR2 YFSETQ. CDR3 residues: CASRSGGFFRDTQYF. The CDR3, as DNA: TGCGCCAGCAGGAGCGGGGGGTTCTTCCGGGATACGCAGTATTTT. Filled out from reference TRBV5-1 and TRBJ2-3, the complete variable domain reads KAGVTQTPRYLIKTRGQQVTLSCSPISGHRSVSWYQQTPGQGLQFLFEYFSETQRNKGNFPGRFSGRQFSNSRSEMNVSTLELGDSALYLCASRSGGFFRDTQYFGPGTRLTVL.

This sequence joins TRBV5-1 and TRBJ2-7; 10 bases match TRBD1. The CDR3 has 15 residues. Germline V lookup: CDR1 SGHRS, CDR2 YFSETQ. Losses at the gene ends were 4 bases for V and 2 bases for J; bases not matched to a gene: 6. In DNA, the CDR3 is TGCGCCAGCAGCCCCGGACAGGGGGTACCCTACGAGCAGTACTTC. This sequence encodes CASSPGQGVPYEQYF.